This TCR beta chain was sequenced for a study of identical twins (dated by TCRdb to 2016 to 2017). Some background on the complete study: To test whether fetal clonotypes persist, this study deep-sequenced TCR alpha and beta repertoires from monozygotic twins, from unrelated adults of various ages, and from cord blood. To rule out contamination, the twin experiments were replicated at different times with different library preparation protocols.

The CDR3 runs 16 amino acids, cysteine and phenylalanine included. Of the read, only the CDR3 DNA is kept; its 48 bases are in frame from base 1. V is trimmed back by 5 bases and J by 4 bases, and the junction contains 5 bases that no gene match accounts for. Sequences MDHEN (CDR1) and SYDVKM (CDR2) are obtained from the germline V gene. This clonotype was counted a few times. The antigen it recognizes is unknown. Base qualities were left out, and no much larger clone turns up one base away. Library prep was done by 5' RACE. TCRdb names Illumina HiSeq 2000 as the instrument used. A universal primer binding site was introduced by template switching, and a unique molecular identifier was present in the final cDNA, enabling accurate counting of TCR cDNA molecules. Specific primers in the conserved constant-segment region were used to synthesize first-strand cDNA for the TCR alpha and beta chains. To control for contamination, each cDNA library was double barcoded with a SMART-Mk sample barcode plus Illumina barcodes. TruSeq adapter sequences, together with Illumina sample barcodes, were added in two successive PCR steps. The TCR alpha and beta cDNA libraries were sequenced on the Illumina HiSeq platform using custom primers. The original methods were these. MiGEC processed the raw reads to extract unique molecular identifiers, while MiXCR was used to determine the CDR3 positions. Recombination models were inferred per individual with the repgenHMM and IGoR tools using an EM algorithm. Shared clonotypes were analyzed with the tcR package in R, and sharing was normalized by the product of cloneset sizes. To study raw recombination without the effects of thymic and clonal selection, out-of-frame nonproductive sequences were analyzed. TCRdb's own reprocessing of the public reads used fastp at Q25 and MiXCR and kept productive beta chains. Identical CDR3 proteins give one entry, which carries the most common genes and DNA. The V and J calls come from TCRdb's annotation, not from the publication. This sample lists about 900,000 distinct CDR3 sequences; approximately 13% were detected once. The top ten hold 1.5% to 2% of the sample.

Only healthy Caucasian donors were included. Three pairs of female monozygotic twins, all aged roughly 18 to 30 years, made up the twin cohort. Peripheral blood mononuclear cells were used as the source from which RNA for TCR libraries was isolated. The study at large found these results: Compared with coincidental sharing between unrelated individuals, out-of-frame TCR alpha sequences shared between twins had an excess of sequences with low generation probability. Invariant T cells such as MAIT and iNKT could partly confound zero-insertion analyses, though diverse VJ usage argued against this for most clonotypes. In monozygotic twins, recombination models systematically underestimated out-of-frame TCR alpha sharing, but the models matched the sharing seen between unrelated individuals. Fewer insertions were carried by abundant cord blood beta clonotypes, a similar but weaker trend appeared in young adult naive repertoires, and no such trend appeared in memory repertoires. A weaker excess of twin sharing was found in beta out-of-frame sequences because the signal-to-noise ratio was lowered by fewer shared sequences. Because the same donors could not be followed over many years, the conclusions relied on cross-sectional statistical analysis.

The same specimen was also included in a second study, on yellow fever vaccine responses in identical twins. The second study also describes: According to the authors, the vaccine-induced T cell response in identical twins seemed to be partly convergent and partly specific to each individual. Focusing on identical twins, the study followed the T cell clones that responded to the vaccine, and did so with precision.

The sequence came from a woman under 30 in good health. The sequencing input was PBMCs. The V and J genes are TRBV28 and TRBJ2-1; TRBD2 aligns with 13 central bases. The DNA sequence follows: TGTGCCAGCAGTACGACTAGCGGGGGGTATTACAATGAGCAGTTCTTC. The translation is CASSTTSGGYYNEQFF.